A selection of T cell receptor beta chains follows, all from one sample in a study of glioma-infiltrating T cells. Each CDR3 protein is one row after TCRdb ran MiXCR on the multiplex PCR reads. The repertoire has 93,000 or so distinct CDR3 sequences, about 28% of them found once; the top ten carry 44%. What was sequenced was glioma tissue, nonneoplastic brain tissue, or PBMCs (not recorded which). These receptors came from a human donor with low-grade glioma or glioblastoma, undergoing nonglioma brain surgery, or in good health (not recorded which). CDR3s include the opening cysteine and the closing phenylalanine or tryptophan. Each record gives: V gene, clone size, D gene, J gene, CDR3 DNA, CDR3 protein. D genes are given only for firm matches. Only some rows state a clone size, as once, few, many or a class for expanded clones.

TRBV12-3/TRBV12-4	many	TRBD1	TRBJ2-5	TGTGCCAGCAGTAGGGACAGACAAGAGACCCAGTACTTC	CASSRDRQETQYF
TRBV28	few	TRBD1	TRBJ2-5	TGTGCCAGCAGGGACAGGGTTTCTGTAGAGGCCCAGTACTTC	CASRDRVSVEAQYF
TRBV11-1	many	TRBD1	TRBJ1-2	TGTGCCAGCAGCTTGGGACAGGGCTATGGCTACACCTTC	CASSLGQGYGYTF
TRBV6-1	many	TRBD1	TRBJ2-7	TGTGCCAGCTTAGGGACAGGGGGAGCCTACGAGCAGTACTTC	CASLGTGGAYEQYF
TRBV5-4	many	TRBD2	TRBJ2-3	TGTGCCAGCACCCTAGGACTAGCGGGGGCATCCGATACGCAGTATTTT	CASTLGLAGASDTQYF
TRBV7-3	-	-	TRBJ2-2	TGTGCCAGCAGCTTAAAAGGGTGGACCGGGGAGCTGTTTTTT	CASSLKGWTGELFF
TRBV4-3	many	-	TRBJ2-1	TGCGCCAGCAGCCGGCAATGGGGGGGGCCGCGTGAGCAGTTCTTC	CASSRQWGGPREQFF
TRBV7-9	-	-	TRBJ1-4	TGTGCCAGCAGCTCAATTAATGAAAAAATGTTTTTT	CASSSINEKMFF
TRBV4-2	-	-	TRBJ1-3	TGTGCCAGCAGTCCTATGGGAAACACCATATATTTT	CASSPMGNTIYF
TRBV11-2	many	-	TRBJ1-2	TGTGCCAGCAGCTTAGGCGACGGCGACTATGGCTACACCTTC	CASSLGDGDYGYTF
TRBV2	few	TRBD2	TRBJ2-3	TGTGCCAGCAGTAAGGGGACTAGCGGGCCCACAGATACGCAGTATTTT	CASSKGTSGPTDTQYF
TRBV19	few	-	TRBJ1-2	TGTGCCAGTAGTTCGGAGCCGACCCTGAACTATGGCTACACCTTC	CASSSEPTLNYGYTF
TRBV7-6	many	-	TRBJ2-3	TGTGCCAGCAGCTTAGGCCCATATACGCAGTATTTT	CASSLGPYTQYF
TRBV2	many	TRBD1	TRBJ1-5	TGTGCCAGCCGACGGGACAGGCTAGGGAATCAGCCCCAGCATTTT	CASRRDRLGNQPQHF
TRBV20-1	many	-	TRBJ2-3	TGCAGTGCTCAGTATACAACAGATACGCAGTATTTT	CSAQYTTDTQYF
TRBV20-1	many	-	TRBJ2-1	TGCAGTGCTCCCGGGACGGAAAACAATGAGCAGTTCTTC	CSAPGTENNEQFF
TRBV2	many	TRBD1	TRBJ1-3	TGTGCCAGCAGTTCCGAAAAAGAACCAGGGGGACGGCCGGTTGGAAACACCATATATTTT	CASSSEKEPGGRPVGNTIYF